A single sample gave rise to the 10 T cell receptor beta chains below, sequenced in a study of lymphopenia after photon versus proton radiotherapy. This table comes from immunoSEQ multiplex PCR, and its TCRdb copy is limited to in-frame clones, with some not included. The data contain approximately 12,000 clones, about 87% of them singletons. The sample in question was peripheral blood, obtained from a patient treated with photon-based radiotherapy. These receptors were collected from a man aged 60 to 69 with pancreatic cancer.

This clone was seen more than once but under ten times. DNA for the CDR3: TGTGCCAGCGCAATTAGCAATCAGCCCCAGCATTTT. Protein product: CASAISNQPQHF. The V and J genes are TRBV6-1 and TRBJ1-5; no reliable D call. This CDR3 region has 12 residues. Germline CDR1 is MNHNS and CDR2 is SASEGT. The ends were cut back, 8 bases at V and 0 bases at J, with 5 bases in the middle.

This clone showed up just once. The chain recombines TRBV14 with TRBJ1-6; TRBD1 is a possible D gene (6 bases). The CDR3 extends over 14 amino acids. The V gene's germline CDR1 is SGHDN and CDR2 FVKESK. Trimming left V 4 bases short and J 10 bases short, with 14 bases between. Here the CDR3 reads CASSRSTGNSPLHF. DNA of the CDR3: TGTGCCAGCAGCCGAAGTACAGGGAACTCACCCCTCCACTTT.

This chain links TRBV19 with TRBJ2-5, with D hard to call. Germline-derived CDR1 and CDR2 are LNHDA and SQIVND (reference sequence). The CDR3 covers 13 residues. V shed 5 bases and J shed 4 bases, with 11 bases lying between them. CDR3 in DNA: TGTGCCAGTAGTCTCGCCGGGCTAGAGACCCAGTACTTC. This encodes CASSLAGLETQYF.

This chain joins TRBV2 and TRBJ2-5, with 7 bases aligning to TRBD1. The CDR3 has 13 amino acids. The germline V gene has CDR1 SNHLY and CDR2 FYNNEI. Trimming removed 7 bases from V and 3 bases from J; junction bases left unmatched: 5. As DNA, the CDR3 is TGTGCCAGCATCTTACAGGGGAAAGAGACCCAGTACTTC. It is translated as CASILQGKETQYF.

About this clone itself: A junction end diverges from the germline sequence, so it may reflect a read error. V and J are TRBV15 and TRBJ1-4; D unresolved. CDR3 length: 13 residues. Germline CDR1 and CDR2: LNHNV and YYDKDF (reference sequence). The DNA of the CDR3 is TGTGCCACCAGCGGAGACACGGCTGAAAAACTGTTTTTT. It yields the protein CATSGDTAEKLFF.

The chain uses TRBV19 and TRBJ1-4; 10 bases are shared with TRBD1. The CDR3 sequence is 16 residues long. V was clipped by 3 bases and J by 13 bases; unmatched bases: 14. The germline V gene encodes CDR1 LNHDA and CDR2 SQIVND (reference sequence). CDR3 protein: CASSIGPDRQGAILFF. Written as DNA, the CDR3 is TGTGCCAGTAGTATTGGGCCCGACCGACAGGGGGCTATACTGTTTTTT.

V usage is TRBV30 and J usage is TRBJ2-3; possibly TRBD1 for D (5 bases). The germline gives CDR1 GTSNPN, CDR2 SVGIG (reference sequence). This CDR3 has 12 residues. V was cut by 6 bases and J by 2 bases, with 9 bases left in between. CDR3 sequence reads: CACRGYTDTQYF. In DNA form, the CDR3 reads TGTGCCTGTAGGGGATACACAGATACGCAGTATTTT.

This chain connects TRBV6-1 to TRBJ1-4; possibly TRBD1 for D (5 bases). Trimming pared 1 base from V and 8 bases from J, leaving 20 bases between. This CDR3 has 17 amino acids. Germline V gene sequence: CDR1 MNHNS, CDR2 SASEGT. CDR3 coding DNA: TGTGCCAGCAGTGAAGACATGGCCCTTTGGGGCTTAGAAAAACTGTTTTTT. As protein: CASSEDMALWGLEKLFF.

This chain uses TRBV10-3 with TRBJ2-7, with 9 bases lining up with TRBD2. Germline loops: CDR1 ENHRY, CDR2 SYGVKD. After removal of 7 bases from V and 1 base from J, the junction contained 8 bases not matched to a gene. The CDR3 is made up of 15 amino acids. The CDR3 sequence: CAINGGGAASYEQYF. The DNA for the CDR3 is TGTGCCATCAACGGCGGGGGGGCTGCGTCCTACGAGCAGTACTTC.

This chain connects TRBV7-9 to TRBJ1-4; 8 bases match TRBD1. The germline V gene encodes CDR1 SEHNR and CDR2 FQNEAQ (reference sequence). V lost 5 bases and J lost 5; bases outside the gene matches: 16. This CDR3 spans 18 amino acids. CDR3 nucleotide sequence: TGTGCCAGCAGCCCCCTGGGACAGGAAAGAGAAGGGAATGAAAAACTGTTTTTT. As protein: CASSPLGQEREGNEKLFF. The full variable domain, with the rest looked up from reference TRBV7-9 and TRBJ1-4, is DTGVSQNPRHKITKRGQNVTFRCDPISEHNRLYWYRQTLGQGPEFLTYFQNEAQLEKSRLLSDRFSAERPKGSFSTLEIQRTEQGDSAMYLCASSPLGQEREGNEKLFFGSGTQLSVL.